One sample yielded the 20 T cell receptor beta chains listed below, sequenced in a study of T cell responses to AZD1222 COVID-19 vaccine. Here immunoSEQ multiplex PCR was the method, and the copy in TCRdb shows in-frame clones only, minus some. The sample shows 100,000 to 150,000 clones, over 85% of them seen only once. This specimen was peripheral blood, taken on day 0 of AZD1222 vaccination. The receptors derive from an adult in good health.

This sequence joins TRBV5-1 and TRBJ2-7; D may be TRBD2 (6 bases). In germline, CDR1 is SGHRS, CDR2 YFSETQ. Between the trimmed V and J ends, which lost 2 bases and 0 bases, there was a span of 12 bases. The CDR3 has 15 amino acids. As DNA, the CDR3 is TGCGCCAGCAGCTTAACCCGGGAGCCCTCCTACGAGCAGTACTTC. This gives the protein CASSLTREPSYEQYF.

The CDR3: CASSSWTGLGNEQYF. In nucleotides, the CDR3 is TGTGCCAGCAGCTCCTGGACAGGCCTAGGGAACGAGCAGTACTTC. The rearrangement uses TRBV5-8 and TRBJ2-7; 7 bases fit TRBD1. V dropped 3 bases and J dropped 5; count of bases not matched to a gene: 11. From germline, CDR1 is SGHTS and CDR2 YDEGEE. The CDR3 extends over 15 amino acids.

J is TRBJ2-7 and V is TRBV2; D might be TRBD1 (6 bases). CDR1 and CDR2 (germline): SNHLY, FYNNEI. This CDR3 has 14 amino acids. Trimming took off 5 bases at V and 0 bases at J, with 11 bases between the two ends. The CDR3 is CASSSAGVSYEQYF. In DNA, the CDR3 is TGTGCCAGCAGTTCTGCAGGGGTCTCCTACGAGCAGTACTTC.

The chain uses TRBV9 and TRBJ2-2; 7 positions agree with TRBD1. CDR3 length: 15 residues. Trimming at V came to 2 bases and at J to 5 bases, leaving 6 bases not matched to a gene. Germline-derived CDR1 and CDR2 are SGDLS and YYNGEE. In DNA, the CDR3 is TGTGCCAGCAGCGTGGGGACAGCTGGGACCGGGGAGCTGTTTTTT. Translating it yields CASSVGTAGTGELFF.

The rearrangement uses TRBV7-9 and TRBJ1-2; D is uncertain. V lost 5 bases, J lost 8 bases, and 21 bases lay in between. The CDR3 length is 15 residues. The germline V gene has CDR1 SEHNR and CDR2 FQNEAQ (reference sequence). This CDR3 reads CASSPTETVGFGYTF. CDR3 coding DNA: TGTGCCAGCAGCCCGACTGAAACGGTCGGGTTCGGCTACACCTTC.

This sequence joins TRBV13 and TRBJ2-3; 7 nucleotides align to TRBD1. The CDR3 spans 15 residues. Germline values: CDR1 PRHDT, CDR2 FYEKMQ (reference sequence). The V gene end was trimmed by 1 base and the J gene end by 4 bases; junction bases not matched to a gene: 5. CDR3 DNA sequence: TGTGCCAGCAGCTTAGCAGGGGGTGAGGCAGATACGCAGTATTTT. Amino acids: CASSLAGGEADTQYF. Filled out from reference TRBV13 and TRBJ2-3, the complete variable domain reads AAGVIQSPRHLIKEKRETATLKCYPIPRHDTVYWYQQGPGQDPQFLISFYEKMQSDKGSIPDRFSAQQFSDYHSELNMSSLELGDSALYFCASSLAGGEADTQYFGPGTRLTVL.

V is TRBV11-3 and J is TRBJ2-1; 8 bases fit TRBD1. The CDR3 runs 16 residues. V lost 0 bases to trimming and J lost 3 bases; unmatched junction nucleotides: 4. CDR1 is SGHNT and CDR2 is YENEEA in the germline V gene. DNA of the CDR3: TGTGCCAGCAGCTTAGACGGACAGGGTGGCTACAATGAGCAGTTCTTC. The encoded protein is CASSLDGQGGYNEQFF.

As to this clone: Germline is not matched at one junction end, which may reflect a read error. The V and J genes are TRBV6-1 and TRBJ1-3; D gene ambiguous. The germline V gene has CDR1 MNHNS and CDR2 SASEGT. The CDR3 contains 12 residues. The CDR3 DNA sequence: TGTGCCAGCAGCGAAGAGGGTGACACCATATATTTT. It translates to CASSEEGDTIYF.

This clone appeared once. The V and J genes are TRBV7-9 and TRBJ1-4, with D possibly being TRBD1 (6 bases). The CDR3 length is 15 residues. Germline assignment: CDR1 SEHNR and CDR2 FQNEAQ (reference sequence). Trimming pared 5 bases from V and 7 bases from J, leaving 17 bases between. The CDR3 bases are TGTGCCAGCAGCCAAGGTACAGGGTTGACTGAAAAACTGTTTTTT. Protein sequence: CASSQGTGLTEKLFF.

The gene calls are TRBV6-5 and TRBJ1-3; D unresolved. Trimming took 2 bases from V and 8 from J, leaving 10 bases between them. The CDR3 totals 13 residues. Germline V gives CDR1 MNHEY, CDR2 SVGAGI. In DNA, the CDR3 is TGTGCCAGCAGTTACAAGGGCCAAGACACCATATATTTT. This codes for CASSYKGQDTIYF.

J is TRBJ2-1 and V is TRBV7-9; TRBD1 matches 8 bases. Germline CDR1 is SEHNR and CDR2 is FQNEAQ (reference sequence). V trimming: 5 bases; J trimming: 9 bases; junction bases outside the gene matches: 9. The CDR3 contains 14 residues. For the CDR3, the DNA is TGTGCCAGCAGCCCTCGGGACAGGTTAGGTGAGCAGTTCTTC. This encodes CASSPRDRLGEQFF.

In DNA form, the CDR3 reads TGTGCCAGCTCAACAACCAGGGGAGGAGGAAACACCATATATTTT. It is translated as CASSTTRGGGNTIYF. This chain links TRBV18 with TRBJ1-3; tentative D call: TRBD1 (6 bases). V gave up 5 bases and J gave up 4 bases, with 15 bases separating them. The CDR3 spans 15 residues. Germline CDR1 and CDR2: KGHSH and LQKENI.

The CDR3 nucleotides read TGTGCCAGCAGCCCAGGGGGACAGGGGAGGTACCAAGAGACCCAGTACTTC. This gives the protein CASSPGGQGRYQETQYF. The V and J genes are TRBV7-2 and TRBJ2-5, with 10 positions matching TRBD1. V shed 5 bases, J shed 0 bases, and the junction held 9 bases outside the gene matches. This CDR3 contains 17 residues. Germline lookup yields CDR1 SGHTA and CDR2 FQGNSA.

The CDR3 DNA reads as TGTGCCTGGAGTTTTCTGACTCCGCTCGCTAGCGGTTCCTACGAGCAGTACTTC. It codes for CAWSFLTPLASGSYEQYF. This sequence joins TRBV30 and TRBJ2-7; 7 nucleotides line up with TRBD2. The length of the CDR3 is 18 residues. Germline V gene lookup returns CDR1 GTSNPN and CDR2 SVGIG (reference sequence). V trimming: 2 bases; J trimming: 1 base; junction bases outside the gene matches: 17.

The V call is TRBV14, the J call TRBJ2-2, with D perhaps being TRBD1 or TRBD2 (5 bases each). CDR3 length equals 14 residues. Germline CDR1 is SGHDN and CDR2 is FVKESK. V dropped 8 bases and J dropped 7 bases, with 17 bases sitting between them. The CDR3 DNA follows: TGTGCCAGCCAAACCAGAGGGGCGGGCGGGGAGCTGTTTTTT. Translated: CASQTRGAGGELFF.

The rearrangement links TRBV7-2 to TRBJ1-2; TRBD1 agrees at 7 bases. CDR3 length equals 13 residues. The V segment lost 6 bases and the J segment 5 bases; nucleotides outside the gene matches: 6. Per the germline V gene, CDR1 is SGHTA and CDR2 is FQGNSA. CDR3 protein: CASSFGTEYGYTF. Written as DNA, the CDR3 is TGTGCCAGCAGTTTCGGGACAGAGTATGGCTACACCTTC.

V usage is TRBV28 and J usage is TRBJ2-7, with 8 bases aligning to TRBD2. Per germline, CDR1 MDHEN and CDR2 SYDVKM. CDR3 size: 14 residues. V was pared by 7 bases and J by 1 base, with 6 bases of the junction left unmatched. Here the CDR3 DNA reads TGTGCCAGCAATAGCGGGATTCTGTCCTACGAGCAGTACTTC. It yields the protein CASNSGILSYEQYF.

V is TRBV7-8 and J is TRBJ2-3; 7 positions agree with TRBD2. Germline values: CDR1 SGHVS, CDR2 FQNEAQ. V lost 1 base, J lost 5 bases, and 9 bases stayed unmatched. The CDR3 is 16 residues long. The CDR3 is CASSLGKGGRGDTQYF. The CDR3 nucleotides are TGTGCCAGCAGCTTAGGGAAAGGCGGGAGAGGAGATACGCAGTATTTT.

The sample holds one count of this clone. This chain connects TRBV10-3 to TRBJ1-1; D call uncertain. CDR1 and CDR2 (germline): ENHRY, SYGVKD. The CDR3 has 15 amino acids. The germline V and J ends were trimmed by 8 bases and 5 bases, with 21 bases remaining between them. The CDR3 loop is CAIAEQISPPTEAFF. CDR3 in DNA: TGTGCCATCGCGGAACAAATATCCCCTCCAACTGAAGCTTTCTTT.

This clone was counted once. In DNA, the CDR3 is TGTGCCAGCAGCCCCCGGGGGGACAGCTCCTACGAGCAGTACTTC. The encoded protein is CASSPRGDSSYEQYF. J is TRBJ2-7 and V is TRBV9; TRBD1 or TRBD2 may be the D gene (7 bases each). The germline V gene encodes CDR1 SGDLS and CDR2 YYNGEE. This CDR3 is built from 15 residues. Trimming removed 4 bases at V and 0 bases at J, with 14 bases between.